Below are 18 T cell receptor beta chains sequenced from a single sample in a study of OX40 agonist ivuxolimab in advanced cancers. The table came from immunoSEQ multiplex PCR; TCRdb's copy has only in-frame clones and leaves some out. The sample has about 24,000 clones, 84% seen once. The sample consisted of CD4+ or CD8+ T cells sorted from blood, taken in a trial of the OX40 agonist ivuxolimab. The receptors shown here come from an adult with an advanced solid tumor such as melanoma, head and neck, liver or kidney cancer.

This sequence joins TRBV30 and TRBJ2-2; D unresolved. V shed 0 bases and J shed 2 bases, with 1 base lying between them. The length of the CDR3 is 12 residues. Germline CDR1 GTSNPN, CDR2 SVGIG (reference sequence). CDR3 coding DNA: TGTGCCTGGAGTGTCAACACCGGGGAGCTGTTTTTT. This translates into CAWSVNTGELFF.

V and J are TRBV13 and TRBJ1-4; D remains unclear. The CDR3 is 16 amino acids. V was pared by 5 bases and J by 5 bases, with 18 bases between. Germline V gives CDR1 PRHDT, CDR2 FYEKMQ (reference sequence). The CDR3 nucleotides are TGTGCCAGCAGCCATAGAATCCAGGCGAGAAATGAAAAACTGTTTTTT. Translating it yields CASSHRIQARNEKLFF.

This clone was found a few times. The genes are TRBV11-1 and TRBJ1-1; D gene unclear. The V gene's germline CDR1 is SGHAT and CDR2 FQDESV (reference sequence). This CDR3 has 15 amino acids. Deletions cut 1 base from V and 3 bases from J, with 12 bases between. In DNA form, the CDR3 reads TGTGCCAGCAGCTTAGGTGGCAGTCTTTACACTGAAGCTTTCTTT. Protein product: CASSLGGSLYTEAFF. The whole variable domain, filled in from reference TRBV11-1 and TRBJ1-1, reads EAEVAQSPRYKITEKSQAVAFWCDPISGHATLYWYRQILGQGPELLVQFQDESVVDDSQLPKDRFSAERLKGVDSTLKIQPAELGDSAMYLCASSLGGSLYTEAFFGQGTRLTVV.

This clone showed up just once. V gene TRBV5-1 combines with J gene TRBJ2-1; possibly TRBD2 for D (5 bases). Trimming left V 0 bases short and J 0 bases short, with 10 bases between. The CDR3 runs 16 residues. Per the germline V gene, CDR1 is SGHRS and CDR2 is YFSETQ. The CDR3 DNA is TGCGCCAGCAGCTTGGTTCCGGGAAACTCCTACAATGAGCAGTTCTTC. Its protein product is CASSLVPGNSYNEQFF.

The chain combines TRBV5-1 with TRBJ2-1; D is possibly TRBD1 or TRBD2 (5 bases each). Per germline, CDR1 SGHRS and CDR2 YFSETQ. The CDR3 has 14 amino acids. V lost 0 bases and J lost 8, with 12 bases in between. This CDR3 is CASSLGWGNHEQFF. CDR3 DNA: TGCGCCAGCAGCTTGGGGTGGGGGAACCATGAGCAGTTCTTC.

The CDR3 nucleotides are TGTGCCAGTAGTACCCAACGCCGGGGACAGACTGTCTATGGCTACACCTTC. Translated: CASSTQRRGQTVYGYTF. This rearrangement joins TRBV19 to TRBJ1-2; TRBD1 matches at 7 bases. V gave up 4 bases and J gave up 4 bases; unmatched junction bases: 15. This CDR3 contains 17 residues. CDR1 is LNHDA and CDR2 is SQIVND in the germline V gene (reference sequence).

V is TRBV5-4 and J is TRBJ1-1; D is unclear. The germline V and J ends were trimmed by 4 bases and 8 bases, with 15 bases remaining between them. Germline V CDR1 and CDR2: SGHNT, YYREEE (reference sequence). CDR3 size: 13 residues. The CDR3 coding sequence is TGTGCCAGCAGCGTGGCATTGGGAGCAGAAGCTTTCTTT. It codes for CASSVALGAEAFF.

The V call is TRBV4-3, the J call TRBJ2-1; 11 bases map to TRBD2. The CDR3 contains 19 residues. J gave up 0 bases and V 0 bases, and 7 bases lay outside the gene matches. Germline assignment: CDR1 LGHNA and CDR2 YSLEER. DNA of the CDR3: TGCGCCAGCAGCCAAGACGGGGGACTAGCGGCCAACTCCTACAATGAGCAGTTCTTC. Protein: CASSQDGGLAANSYNEQFF.

The V call is TRBV6-6, the J call TRBJ2-3; D is unclear. V shed 2 bases and J shed 2 bases, with 5 bases lying between them. Germline V lookup: CDR1 MNHNY, CDR2 SVGAGI (reference sequence). This CDR3 contains 13 residues. The CDR3 coding sequence is TGTGCCAGCAGTTACGAGTTCACAGATACGCAGTATTTT. Protein: CASSYEFTDTQYF.

Only a few counts were recorded for this clone. DNA of the CDR3: TGTGCCAGCAGCTTAGTTAATGTCGGCATGAACACTGAAGCTTTCTTT. This codes for CASSLVNVGMNTEAFF. The gene calls are TRBV11-2 and TRBJ1-1, with no clear D. Germline V gene data show CDR1 as SGHAT and CDR2 as FQNNGV. The CDR3 covers 16 residues. The germline V and J ends were trimmed by 1 base and 0 bases, with 12 bases remaining between them. Full variable domain (missing parts from reference TRBV11-2 and TRBJ1-1): EAGVAQSPRYKIIEKRQSVAFWCNPISGHATLYWYQQILGQGPKLLIQFQNNGVVDDSQLPKDRFSAERLKGVDSTLKIQPAKLEDSAVYLCASSLVNVGMNTEAFFGQGTRLTVV.

The chain joins TRBV5-4 to TRBJ1-1, with D possibly matching TRBD1 (5 bases). From germline, CDR1 is SGHNT and CDR2 YYREEE (reference sequence). The V end lost 4 bases, the J end lost 6 bases, and 22 bases lay between the germline ends. This CDR3 has 16 residues. CDR3 sequence (DNA): TGTGCCAGCAGCCGGGGAACAGGTTTTCTGAATGCTGAAGCTTTCTTT. It translates to CASSRGTGFLNAEAFF.

The rearrangement links TRBV11-2 to TRBJ2-1, with 8 bases aligning to TRBD2. This CDR3 region has 16 residues. Looked up from germline, CDR1 is SGHAT and CDR2 is FQNNGV. The ends lost 4 bases at V and 2 bases at J; junction bases unmatched: 7. CDR3 in amino acids: CASSWIPSGPYNEQFF. As DNA, the CDR3 is TGTGCCAGCAGCTGGATTCCTAGCGGGCCCTACAATGAGCAGTTCTTC.

This chain's CDR3 is CASSQQGDGGYTF. CDR3 DNA: TGCGCCAGCAGCCAACAGGGGGACGGAGGCTACACCTTC. This chain connects TRBV5-1 to TRBJ1-2, with 8 bases that match TRBD1. Losses at the gene ends were 4 bases for V and 8 bases for J; bases not matched to a gene: 7. There are 13 residues in the CDR3. Germline V CDR1 and CDR2: SGHRS, YFSETQ. The full variable domain, in which reference TRBV5-1 and TRBJ1-2 provide the parts outside the CDR3, is KAGVTQTPRYLIKTRGQQVTLSCSPISGHRSVSWYQQTPGQGLQFLFEYFSETQRNKGNFPGRFSGRQFSNSRSEMNVSTLELGDSALYLCASSQQGDGGYTFGSGTRLTVV.

CDR3: CASSSLGQLNQPQHF. CDR3 DNA sequence: TGTGCCAGCAGTTCCCTCGGGCAGCTTAATCAGCCCCAGCATTTT. The rearrangement joins TRBV28 to TRBJ1-5; D is unclear. Germline V lookup: CDR1 MDHEN, CDR2 SYDVKM. The CDR3 has 15 amino acids. Deletions cut 4 bases from V and 4 bases from J, with 14 bases between. The whole variable domain, filled in from reference TRBV28 and TRBJ1-5, reads DVKVTQSSRYLVKRTGEKVFLECVQDMDHENMFWYRQDPGLGLRLIYFSYDVKMKEKGDIPEGYSVSREKKERFSLILESASTNQTSMYLCASSSLGQLNQPQHFGDGTRLSIL.

V is TRBV11-3 and J is TRBJ2-1, with 7 bases matching TRBD2. This CDR3 contains 13 residues. Germline values: CDR1 SGHNT, CDR2 YENEEA. V trimming: 5 bases; J trimming: 9 bases; junction bases outside the gene matches: 7. The CDR3 DNA reads TGTGCCAGCAGCGTACCGCCGGGAGGTGAGCAGTTCTTC. Translation gives CASSVPPGGEQFF. The full variable domain, completed using reference TRBV11-3 and TRBJ2-1, is EAGVVQSPRYKIIEKKQPVAFWCNPISGHNTLYWYLQNLGQGPELLIRYENEEAVDDSQLPKDRFSAERLKGVDSTLKIQPAELGDSAVYLCASSVPPGGEQFFGPGTRLTVL.

A word on this clone: The same CDR3 arises from other DNA sequences in this sample as well. V usage is TRBV2 and J usage is TRBJ1-5; D remains ambiguous. Per the germline V gene, CDR1 is SNHLY and CDR2 is FYNNEI. The CDR3 consists of 12 residues. V was trimmed by 9 bases and J by 1 base, leaving 7 bases between them. CDR3: CASSGSNQPQHF. The CDR3 region has the DNA TGTGCCAGTTCCGGAAGCAATCAGCCCCAGCATTTT.

The V call is TRBV10-3, the J call TRBJ1-3, with TRBD1 as a possible D gene (5 bases). V shed 6 bases and J shed 4 bases, with 16 bases lying between them. The CDR3 has 15 amino acids. CDR1 ENHRY and CDR2 SYGVKD come from the germline V gene. The CDR3 protein is CAISGERGPGNTIYF. DNA for the CDR3: TGTGCCATCAGCGGGGAAAGGGGTCCGGGAAACACCATATATTTT.

J is TRBJ2-7 and V is TRBV9, with D perhaps TRBD2 (7 bases). Trimming took off 4 bases at V and 7 bases at J, with 24 bases between the two ends. The CDR3 has 16 amino acids. CDR1 and CDR2 from the germline V gene are SGDLS and YYNGEE. The DNA for the CDR3 is TGTGCCAGCAGCCCTTCCGGCGGGGGCCTCGGGGGAGAGCAGTACTTC. It encodes CASSPSGGGLGGEQYF.